This T cell receptor beta chain was documented in a study of CD8 T cells in ankylosing spondylitis. The CDR3 has 14 amino acids. V shed 5 bases, J shed 5 bases, and the junction held 8 bases outside the gene matches. The germline V gene has CDR1 SGHTA and CDR2 FQGNSA. It was by quantitative 5'-RACE with molecular barcodes that TCR beta libraries were made. TCRdb reanalysed the 5' RACE reads using MiXCR and keeps one entry per CDR3 protein. Seen here are about 500,000 distinct CDR3 sequences, about 12% observed once, and the top ten hold around 6.8%. Whole-study results and caveats: Before this, some motif variants had been reported in reactive arthritis synovial fluid and blood. What seemed typical of ankylosing spondylitis blood was a TCR beta motif built from several highly homologous variants. The disease-linked clones had a CD8+ phenotype and low blood frequencies.

On this clonotype: Its antigen is as yet unknown.

This TCR was sampled from a male donor with ankylosing spondylitis. V usage is TRBV7-2 and J usage is TRBJ1-1; TRBD1 aligns across 7 bases. Sequenced material: blood, either unsorted or a sorted T cell fraction (not recorded which). CDR3 nucleotide sequence: TGTGCCAGCAGCCCCCATTCAGGGGGGACTGAAGCTTTCTTT. Its protein product is CASSPHSGGTEAFF.